This entry concerns a single T cell receptor beta chain. The sample belongs to a study of blood T cell repertoires in COVID-19. Across the whole study: COVID-19 samples from acute and convalescent phases originated in the United States, Italy and Spain. PBMCs, B-cell-depleted T cells, or T cells were the source of the cDNA or gDNA that made up the material.

The germline CDR1 and CDR2 sequences are SGHTA and FQGTGA. This CDR3 has 16 residues. V was clipped by 5 bases and J by 2 bases; unmatched bases: 10. In the original analysis: It was from reference gene primer amplification that nucleated cell counts were estimated. Only in-frame clones appear in the TCRdb table, and some are missing; sequencing was by immunoSEQ multiplex PCR. V, J and clone size were drawn from that table, and D and trimming were deduced from the DNA. The sample comprises fewer than 45,000 clones, around nine tenths of which are singletons, and about 1.2% rests with the top ten. Source material: peripheral blood. V and J are TRBV7-3 and TRBJ2-3; 7 bases match TRBD1. The clonotype comes from a middle-aged woman with acute or convalescent COVID-19. The CDR3 here is CASSRSTGANTDTQYF. The CDR3 DNA reads TGTGCCAGCAGCCGTAGTACAGGGGCTAACACAGATACGCAGTATTTT.